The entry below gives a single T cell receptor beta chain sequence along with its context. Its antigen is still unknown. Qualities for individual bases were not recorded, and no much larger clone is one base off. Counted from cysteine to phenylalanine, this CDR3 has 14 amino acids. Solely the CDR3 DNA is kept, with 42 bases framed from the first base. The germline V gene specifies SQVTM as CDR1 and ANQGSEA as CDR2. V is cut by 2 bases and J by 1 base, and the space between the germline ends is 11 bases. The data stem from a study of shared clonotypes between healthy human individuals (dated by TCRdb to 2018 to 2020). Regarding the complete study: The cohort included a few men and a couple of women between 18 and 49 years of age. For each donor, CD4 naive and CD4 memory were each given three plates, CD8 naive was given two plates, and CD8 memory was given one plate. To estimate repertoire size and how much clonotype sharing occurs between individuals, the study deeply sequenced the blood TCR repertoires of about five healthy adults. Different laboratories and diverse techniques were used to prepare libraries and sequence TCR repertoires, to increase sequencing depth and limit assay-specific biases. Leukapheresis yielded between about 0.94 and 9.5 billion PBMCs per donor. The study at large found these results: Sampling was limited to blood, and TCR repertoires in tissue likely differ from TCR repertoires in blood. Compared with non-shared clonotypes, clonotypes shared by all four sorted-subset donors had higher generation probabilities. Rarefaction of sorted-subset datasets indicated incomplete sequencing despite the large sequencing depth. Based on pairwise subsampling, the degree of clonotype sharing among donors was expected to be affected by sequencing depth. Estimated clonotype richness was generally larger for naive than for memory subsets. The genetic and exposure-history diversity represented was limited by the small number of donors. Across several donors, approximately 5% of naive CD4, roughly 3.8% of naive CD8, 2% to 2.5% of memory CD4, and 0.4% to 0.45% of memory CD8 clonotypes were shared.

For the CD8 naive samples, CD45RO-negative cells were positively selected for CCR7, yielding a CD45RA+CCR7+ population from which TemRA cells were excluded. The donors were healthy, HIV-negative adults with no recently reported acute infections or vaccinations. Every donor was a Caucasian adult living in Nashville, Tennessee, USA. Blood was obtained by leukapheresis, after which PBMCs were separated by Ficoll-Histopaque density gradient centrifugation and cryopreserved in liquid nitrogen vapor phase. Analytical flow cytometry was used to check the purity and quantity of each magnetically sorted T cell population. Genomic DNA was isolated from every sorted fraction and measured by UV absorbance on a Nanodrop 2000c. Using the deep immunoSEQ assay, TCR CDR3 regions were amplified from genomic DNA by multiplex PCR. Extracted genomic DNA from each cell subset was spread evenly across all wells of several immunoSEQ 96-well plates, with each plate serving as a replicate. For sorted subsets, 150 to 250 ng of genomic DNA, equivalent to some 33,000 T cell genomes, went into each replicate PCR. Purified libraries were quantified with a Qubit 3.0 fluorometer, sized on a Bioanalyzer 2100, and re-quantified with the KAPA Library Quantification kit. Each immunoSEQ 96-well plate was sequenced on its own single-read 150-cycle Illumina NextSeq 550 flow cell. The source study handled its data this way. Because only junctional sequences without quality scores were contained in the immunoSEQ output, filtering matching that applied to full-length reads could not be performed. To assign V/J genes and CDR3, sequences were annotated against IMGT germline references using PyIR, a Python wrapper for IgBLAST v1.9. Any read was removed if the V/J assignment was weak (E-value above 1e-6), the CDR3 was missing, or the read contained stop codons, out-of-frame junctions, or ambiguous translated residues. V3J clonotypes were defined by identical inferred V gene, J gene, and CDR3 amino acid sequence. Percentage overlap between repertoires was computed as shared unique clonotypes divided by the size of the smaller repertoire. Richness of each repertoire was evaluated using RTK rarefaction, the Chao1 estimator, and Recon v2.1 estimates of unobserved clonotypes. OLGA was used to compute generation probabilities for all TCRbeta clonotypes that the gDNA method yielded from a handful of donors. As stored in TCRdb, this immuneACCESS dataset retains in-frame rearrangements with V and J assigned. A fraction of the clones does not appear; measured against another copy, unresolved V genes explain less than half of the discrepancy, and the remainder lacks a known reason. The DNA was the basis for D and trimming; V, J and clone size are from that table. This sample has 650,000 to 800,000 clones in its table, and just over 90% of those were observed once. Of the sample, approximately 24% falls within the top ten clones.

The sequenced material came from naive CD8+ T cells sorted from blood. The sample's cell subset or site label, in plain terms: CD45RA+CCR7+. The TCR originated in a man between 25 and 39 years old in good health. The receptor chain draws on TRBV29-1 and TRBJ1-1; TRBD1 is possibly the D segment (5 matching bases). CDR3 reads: CSVELAGQNTEAFF. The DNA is TGCAGCGTTGAATTGGCAGGGCAGAACACTGAAGCTTTCTTT.